Below are 14 T cell receptor beta chains sequenced from a single sample in a study of T cell clonotyping in hematopoietic cell transplantation. Profiling relied on immunoSEQ multiplex PCR, and the TCRdb table lists in-frame clones only, not all of them. The repertoire holds over 8,000 clones, about three fifths seen once, with 22% in the top ten. Sequences were derived from peripheral blood mononuclear cells, sampled 100 days after allogeneic stem cell transplant. These receptors came from a male patient aged 55 to 70 who had an allogeneic stem cell transplant from an unrelated donor, so the T cells may come from the graft donor. Some clones in this sample may be carry-over from other donors' samples.

This clone has only a few counts. The chain joins TRBV13 to TRBJ2-7; TRBD2 matches 8 bases. Germline lookup yields CDR1 PRHDT and CDR2 FYEKMQ (reference sequence). The CDR3 consists of 13 residues. V was clipped by 4 bases and J by 3 bases; unmatched bases: 2. Here the CDR3 DNA reads TGTGCCAGCAGCTCGGGGGGGCTCTACGAGCAGTACTTC. Amino acid sequence: CASSSGGLYEQYF.

This rearrangement joins TRBV4-2 to TRBJ2-7, with D perhaps being TRBD1 or TRBD2 (5 bases each). Trimming removed 4 bases at V and 3 bases at J, with 19 bases between. The CDR3 consists of 16 residues. Per germline, CDR1 LGHNA and CDR2 YNFKEQ. CDR3 nucleotides: TGTGCCAGCAGCCTTTTCGGGACGGACGGTAACTACGAGCAGTACTTC. It yields the protein CASSLFGTDGNYEQYF.

V usage is TRBV27 and J usage is TRBJ2-3, with 11 positions matching TRBD2. The trim removed 2 bases at V and 6 bases at J, leaving 1 base unmatched. Germline CDR1 is MNHEY and CDR2 is SMNVEV (reference sequence). This CDR3 is 14 amino acids long. Here the CDR3 DNA reads TGTGCCAGCAGTTTAAGGACTAGCGGGGATACGCAGTATTTT. Its protein product is CASSLRTSGDTQYF.

Here the CDR3 DNA reads TGTGCCAGCAGCTCTCGGGGACCGGGACTAGCGGGGGGGCAGAAGTTCTTC. It codes for CASSSRGPGLAGGQKFF. The chain joins TRBV7-2 to TRBJ2-1; 16 bases are shared with TRBD2. V was pared by 4 bases and J by 14 bases, with 14 bases of the junction left unmatched. Germline loops: CDR1 SGHTA, CDR2 FQGNSA. This CDR3 spans 17 amino acids.

The rearrangement links TRBV5-4 to TRBJ1-6; D uncertain. Trimming removed 4 bases from V and 11 bases from J, with 22 bases in between. This CDR3 has 16 amino acids. CDR1 and CDR2 from the germline V gene are SGHNT and YYREEE (reference sequence). The CDR3 nucleotides are TGTGCCAGCAGCCAGAAGATGACTCAACTGACCACACCCCTCCACTTT. Its translation: CASSQKMTQLTTPLHF.

There are a few counts of this clone. V is TRBV10-1 and J is TRBJ1-5, with D possibly TRBD1 on 6 matching bases. CDR1 is WNHNN, CDR2 SYGVQD, per germline (reference sequence). V gave up 5 bases and J gave up 0 bases, with 14 bases separating them. The CDR3 is 16 amino acids. The CDR3 DNA follows: TGCGCCAGCAGTCCTGACAGGCGCGTTAGCAATCAGCCCCAGCATTTT. Translating gives CASSPDRRVSNQPQHF.

The chain links TRBV5-8 to TRBJ2-7; no reliable D call. V gave up 2 bases and J gave up 5 bases, with 11 bases separating them. CDR1 SGHTS and CDR2 YDEGEE come from the germline V gene. CDR3 length equals 13 residues. In DNA form, the CDR3 reads TGTGCCAGCAGCTTATCCGGATACGACGAGCAGTACTTC. Its protein is CASSLSGYDEQYF.

The DNA of the CDR3 is TGTGCCAGCAGTTACTCGACCGAGCTTAGCTACGAGCAGTACTTC. This sequence encodes CASSYSTELSYEQYF. The gene calls are TRBV6-5 and TRBJ2-7; D gene ambiguous. Trimming cost V 0 bases and J 3 bases, with 12 bases left between them. Germline lookup yields CDR1 MNHEY and CDR2 SVGAGI. The CDR3 is 15 amino acids.

The chain has TRBV11-3 and TRBJ1-6; D gene unclear. The V and J ends lost 3 bases and 7 bases respectively, with 10 bases between them. The CDR3 length is 14 residues. Germline loops: CDR1 SGHNT, CDR2 YENEEA. The CDR3 nucleotides read TGTGCCAGCAGCTTTTCAGGCCCCAATTCACCCCTCCACTTT. It yields the protein CASSFSGPNSPLHF.

The rearrangement joins TRBV5-1 to TRBJ2-3, with a tentative D call TRBD1 (6 bases). Germline assignment: CDR1 SGHRS and CDR2 YFSETQ. CDR3 length: 15 residues. Trimming stripped 2 bases from V and 5 bases from J, with 15 bases between. The CDR3 sequence is CASSFRGGSGDTQYF. The DNA for the CDR3 is TGCGCCAGCAGCTTCAGGGGCGGGTCAGGAGATACGCAGTATTTT.

By frequency in the sample, this clone is medium-sized. V usage is TRBV6-5 and J usage is TRBJ1-2; 7 nucleotides align to TRBD1. CDR1 and CDR2 (germline): MNHEY, SVGAGI. J was trimmed by 4 bases and V by 6 bases; bases with no gene match: 8. The CDR3 is 14 amino acids. The chain's CDR3 is CASRPNRDSYGYTF. The CDR3 region has the DNA TGTGCCAGCAGACCCAACCGGGACAGCTATGGCTACACCTTC.

This clone was recorded once. The chain combines TRBV29-1 with TRBJ1-1; D is undetermined. The length of the CDR3 is 12 residues. Germline V gives CDR1 SQVTM, CDR2 ANQGSEA. Trimming took off 2 bases at V and 1 base at J, with 5 bases between the two ends. The CDR3: CSVEKWNTEAFF. CDR3 bases: TGCAGCGTTGAAAAGTGGAACACTGAAGCTTTCTTT.

The V gene is TRBV29-1, the J gene TRBJ1-2; D not resolved. CDR1 is SQVTM, CDR2 ANQGSEA, per germline. The CDR3 runs to 12 residues. Trimming removed 1 base at V and 8 bases at J, with 11 bases between. The CDR3 here is CSVEGGVFGYTF. The CDR3 DNA reads as TGCAGCGTTGAAGGAGGCGTTTTCGGCTACACCTTC.

V is TRBV19 and J is TRBJ1-5, with 8 nucleotides matching TRBD1. After removal of 10 bases from V and 5 bases from J, the junction contained 7 bases not matched to a gene. Germline CDR1 is LNHDA and CDR2 is SQIVND (reference sequence). CDR3 length: 13 amino acids. The CDR3 spells CATDQGAYQPQHF. In DNA, the CDR3 is TGTGCCACTGATCAGGGGGCGTATCAGCCCCAGCATTTT.